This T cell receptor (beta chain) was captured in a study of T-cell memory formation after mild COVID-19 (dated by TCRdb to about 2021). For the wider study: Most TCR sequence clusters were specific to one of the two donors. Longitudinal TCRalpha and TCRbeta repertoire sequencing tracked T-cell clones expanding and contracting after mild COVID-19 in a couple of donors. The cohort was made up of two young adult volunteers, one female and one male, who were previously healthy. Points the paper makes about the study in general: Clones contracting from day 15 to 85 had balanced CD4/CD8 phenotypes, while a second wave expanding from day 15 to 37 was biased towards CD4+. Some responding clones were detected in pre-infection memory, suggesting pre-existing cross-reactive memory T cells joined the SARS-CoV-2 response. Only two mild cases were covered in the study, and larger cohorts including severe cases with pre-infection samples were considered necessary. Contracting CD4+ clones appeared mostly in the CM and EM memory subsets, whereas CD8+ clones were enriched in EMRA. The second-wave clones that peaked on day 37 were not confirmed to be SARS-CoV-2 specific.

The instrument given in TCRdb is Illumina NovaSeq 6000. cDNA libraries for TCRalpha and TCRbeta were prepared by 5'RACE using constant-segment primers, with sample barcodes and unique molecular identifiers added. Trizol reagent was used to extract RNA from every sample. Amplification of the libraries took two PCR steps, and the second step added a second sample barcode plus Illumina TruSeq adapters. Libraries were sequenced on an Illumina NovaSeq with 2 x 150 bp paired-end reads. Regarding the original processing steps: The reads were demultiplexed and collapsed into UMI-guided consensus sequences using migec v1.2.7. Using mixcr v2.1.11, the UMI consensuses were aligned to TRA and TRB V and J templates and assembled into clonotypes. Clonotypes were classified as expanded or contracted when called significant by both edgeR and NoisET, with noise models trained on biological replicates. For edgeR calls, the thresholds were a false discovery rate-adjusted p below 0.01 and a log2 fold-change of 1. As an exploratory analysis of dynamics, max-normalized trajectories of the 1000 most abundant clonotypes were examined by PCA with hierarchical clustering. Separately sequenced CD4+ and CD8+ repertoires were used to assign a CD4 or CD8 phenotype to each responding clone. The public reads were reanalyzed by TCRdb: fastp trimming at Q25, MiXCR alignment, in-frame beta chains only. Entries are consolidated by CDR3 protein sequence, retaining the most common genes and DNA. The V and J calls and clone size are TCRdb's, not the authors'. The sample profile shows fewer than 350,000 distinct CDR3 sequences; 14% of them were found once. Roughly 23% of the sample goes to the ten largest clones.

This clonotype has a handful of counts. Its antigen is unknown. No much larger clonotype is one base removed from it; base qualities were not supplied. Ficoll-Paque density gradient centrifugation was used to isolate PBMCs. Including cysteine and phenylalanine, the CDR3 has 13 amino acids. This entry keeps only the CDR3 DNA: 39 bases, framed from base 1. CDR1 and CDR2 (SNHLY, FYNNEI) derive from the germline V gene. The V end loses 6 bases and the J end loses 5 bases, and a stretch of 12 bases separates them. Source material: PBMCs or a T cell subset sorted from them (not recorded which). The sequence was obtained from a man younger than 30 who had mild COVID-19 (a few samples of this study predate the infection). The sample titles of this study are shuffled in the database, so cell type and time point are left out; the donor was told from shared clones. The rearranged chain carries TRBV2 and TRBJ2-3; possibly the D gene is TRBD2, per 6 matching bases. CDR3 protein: CASRKGLLDTQYF. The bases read TGTGCCAGCAGAAAGGGACTTTTAGATACGCAGTATTTT.